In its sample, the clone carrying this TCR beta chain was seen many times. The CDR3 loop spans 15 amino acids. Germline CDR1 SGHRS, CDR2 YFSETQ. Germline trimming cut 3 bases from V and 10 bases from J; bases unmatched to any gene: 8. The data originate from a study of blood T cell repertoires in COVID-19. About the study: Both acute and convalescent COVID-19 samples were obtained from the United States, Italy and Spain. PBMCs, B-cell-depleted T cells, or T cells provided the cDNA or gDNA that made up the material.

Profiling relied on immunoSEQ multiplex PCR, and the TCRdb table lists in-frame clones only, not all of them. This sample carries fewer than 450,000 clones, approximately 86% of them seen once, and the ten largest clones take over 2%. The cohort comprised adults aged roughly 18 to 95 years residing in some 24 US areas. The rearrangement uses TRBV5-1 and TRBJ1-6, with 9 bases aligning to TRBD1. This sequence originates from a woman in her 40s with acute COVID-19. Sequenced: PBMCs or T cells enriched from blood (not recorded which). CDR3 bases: TGCGCCAGCAGCTGGGGACAGGGCCTGGAGTCACCCCTCCACTTT. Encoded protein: CASSWGQGLESPLHF.